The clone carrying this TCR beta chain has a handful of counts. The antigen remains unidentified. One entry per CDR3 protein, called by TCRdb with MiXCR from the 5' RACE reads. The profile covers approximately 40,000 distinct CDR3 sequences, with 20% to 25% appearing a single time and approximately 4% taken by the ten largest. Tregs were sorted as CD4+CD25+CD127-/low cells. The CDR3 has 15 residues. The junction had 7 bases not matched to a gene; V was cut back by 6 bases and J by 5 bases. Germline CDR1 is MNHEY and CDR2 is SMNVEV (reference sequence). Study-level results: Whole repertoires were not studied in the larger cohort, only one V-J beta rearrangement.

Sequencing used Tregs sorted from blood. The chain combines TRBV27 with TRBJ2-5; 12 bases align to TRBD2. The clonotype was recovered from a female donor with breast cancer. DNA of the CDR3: TGTGCCAGCAGAGGACTAGCGGGAAGGGGGGAGACCCAGTACTTC. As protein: CASRGLAGRGETQYF.